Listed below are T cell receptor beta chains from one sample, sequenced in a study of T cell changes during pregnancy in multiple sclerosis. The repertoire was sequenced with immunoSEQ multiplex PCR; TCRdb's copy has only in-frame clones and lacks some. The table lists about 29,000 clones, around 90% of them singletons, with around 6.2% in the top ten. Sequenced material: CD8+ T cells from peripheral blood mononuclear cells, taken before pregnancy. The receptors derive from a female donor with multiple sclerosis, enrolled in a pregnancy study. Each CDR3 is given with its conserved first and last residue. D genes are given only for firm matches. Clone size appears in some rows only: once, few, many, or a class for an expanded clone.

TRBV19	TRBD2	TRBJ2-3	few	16	TGTGCCAGTAGTATTCTTAGCGGGGCTAGCACAGATACGCAGTATTTT	CASSILSGASTDTQYF
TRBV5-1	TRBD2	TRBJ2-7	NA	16	TGCGCCAGCAGCTTTCGGACTAGCGGGACTCCCTACGAGCAGTACTTC	CASSFRTSGTPYEQYF
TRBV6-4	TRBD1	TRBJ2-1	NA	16	TGTGCCAGCAGTGACTCGCGGGACAGGGCTTTGAATGAGCAGTTCTTC	CASSDSRDRALNEQFF
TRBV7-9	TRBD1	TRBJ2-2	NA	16	TGTGCCAGCAGCCATAGAGGACAGGGGAGAACCGGGGAGCTGTTTTTT	CASSHRGQGRTGELFF
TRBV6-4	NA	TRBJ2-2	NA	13	TGTGCCAGCAGTCAGACACCCACCGGGGAGCTGTTTTTT	CASSQTPTGELFF
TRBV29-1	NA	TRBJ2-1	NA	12	TGCAGCGTTGAGGGCCACCCGATTGAGCAGTTCTTC	CSVEGHPIEQFF
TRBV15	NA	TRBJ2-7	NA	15	TGTGCCACCAGCAGTTCGAACGGGGGAGTCGACGAGCAGTACTTC	CATSSSNGGVDEQYF
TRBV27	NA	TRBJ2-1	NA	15	TGTGCCAGCGGTGCGACTATCGAGGGCTACAATGAGCAGTTCTTC	CASGATIEGYNEQFF
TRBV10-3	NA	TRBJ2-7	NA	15	TGTGCCATCAAACCGACAGGGGAGGGGGCGGGCGAGCAGTACTTC	CAIKPTGEGAGEQYF
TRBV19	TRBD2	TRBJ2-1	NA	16	TGTGCCAGTAGTATAGATCCCGGACTAGCGGGAGGCGAGCAGTTCTTC	CASSIDPGLAGGEQFF
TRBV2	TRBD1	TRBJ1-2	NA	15	TGTGCCAGCAGTGTAGTTGGGGACAGGGTCTATGGCTACACCTTC	CASSVVGDRVYGYTF
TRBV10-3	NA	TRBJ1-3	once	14	TGTGCCACTCGCGACTGGAGCTCTGGAAACACCATATATTTT	CATRDWSSGNTIYF
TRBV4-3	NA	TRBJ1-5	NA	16	TGCGCCAGCAGCCAAGATCACAGGATTAGCAATCAGCCCCAGCATTTT	CASSQDHRISNQPQHF
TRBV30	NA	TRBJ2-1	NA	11	TGTGCCTGTCCAGACTGCAATGAGCAGTTCTTC	CACPDCNEQFF
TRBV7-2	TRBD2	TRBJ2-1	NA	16	TGTGCCAGCAGCTTAGTACCCAGCGGGGACCACAATGAGCAGTTCTTC	CASSLVPSGDHNEQFF
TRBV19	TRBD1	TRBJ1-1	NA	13	TGTGCCAGTAAGACAGGGGGAAACACTGAAGCTTTCTTT	CASKTGGNTEAFF
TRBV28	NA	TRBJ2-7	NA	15	TGTGCCAGCAGTTTGGGAGCGGAGTCCGTTTACGAGCAGTACTTC	CASSLGAESVYEQYF
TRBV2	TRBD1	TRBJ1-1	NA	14	TGTGCCAGCAGGCCGGGACAGGCTAACACTGAAGCTTTCTTT	CASRPGQANTEAFF
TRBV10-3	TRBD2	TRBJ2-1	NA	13	TGTGCCATCAGTTCTAGCGGGAGTATTGAGCAGTTCTTC	CAISSSGSIEQFF
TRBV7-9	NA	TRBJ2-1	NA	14	TGTGCCAGCAGCTCGAGACTAGGCGCGAATGAGCAGTTCTTC	CASSSRLGANEQFF
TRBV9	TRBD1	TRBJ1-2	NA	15	TGTGCCAGCAGCGGGGGACAGGGGACTAACTATGGCTACACCTTC	CASSGGQGTNYGYTF
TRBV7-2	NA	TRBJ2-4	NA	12	TGTGCCAGCAGCTTACCTCCAGACATTCAGTACTTC	CASSLPPDIQYF
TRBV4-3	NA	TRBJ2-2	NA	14	TGCGCCAGCAGCCAAGATCACGGGGACGGGGAGCTGTTTTTT	CASSQDHGDGELFF
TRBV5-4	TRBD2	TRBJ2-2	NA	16	TGTGCCAGCAGCTACAAGCGGGAGGGCCTCACCGGGGAGCTGTTTTTT	CASSYKREGLTGELFF
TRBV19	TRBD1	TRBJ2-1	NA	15	TGTGCCAGTAGTATTCGGCAGGGGGCAGGCAATGAGCAGTTCTTC	CASSIRQGAGNEQFF
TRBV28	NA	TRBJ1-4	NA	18	TGTGCCAGCAGGACAATTGGGGGAGGATTCGTCGCAGGGGAAAAACTGTTTTTT	CASRTIGGGFVAGEKLFF
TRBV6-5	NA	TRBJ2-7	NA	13	TGTGCCAGCAGTTACAACAGTGACTACGAGCAGTACTTC	CASSYNSDYEQYF
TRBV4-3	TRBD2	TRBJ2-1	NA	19	TGCGCCAGCAGCCAAGATAGGGGAAAAGCGGGAGGGCCTTGGAATGAGCAGTTCTTC	CASSQDRGKAGGPWNEQFF
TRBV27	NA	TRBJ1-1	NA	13	TGTGCCAGCAACAACAGGATGAACACTGAAGCTTTCTTT	CASNNRMNTEAFF
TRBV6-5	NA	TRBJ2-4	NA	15	TGTGCCAGCAGTTACTCAGGGGGATGGGGAAACATTCAGTACTTC	CASSYSGGWGNIQYF
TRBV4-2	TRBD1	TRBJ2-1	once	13	TGTGCCAGCACCAGGACAGGGTCCAATGAGCAGTTCTTC	CASTRTGSNEQFF